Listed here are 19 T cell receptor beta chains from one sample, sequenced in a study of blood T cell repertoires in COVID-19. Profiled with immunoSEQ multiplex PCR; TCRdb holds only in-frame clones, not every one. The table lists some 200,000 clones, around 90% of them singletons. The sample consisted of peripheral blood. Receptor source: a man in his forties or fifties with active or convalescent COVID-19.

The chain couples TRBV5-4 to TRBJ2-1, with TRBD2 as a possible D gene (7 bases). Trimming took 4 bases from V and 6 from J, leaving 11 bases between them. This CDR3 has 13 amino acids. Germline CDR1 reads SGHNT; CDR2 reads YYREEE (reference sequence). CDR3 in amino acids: CASSLRGGNEQFF. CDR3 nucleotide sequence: TGTGCCAGCAGCCTGAGGGGGGGCAATGAGCAGTTCTTC.

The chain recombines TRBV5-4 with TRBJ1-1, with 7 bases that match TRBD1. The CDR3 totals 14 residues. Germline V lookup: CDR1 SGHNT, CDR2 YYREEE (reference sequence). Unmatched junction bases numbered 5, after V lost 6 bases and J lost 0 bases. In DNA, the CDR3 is TGTGCCAGCAACCAAGGGGGCTTGAACACTGAAGCTTTCTTT. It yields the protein CASNQGGLNTEAFF.

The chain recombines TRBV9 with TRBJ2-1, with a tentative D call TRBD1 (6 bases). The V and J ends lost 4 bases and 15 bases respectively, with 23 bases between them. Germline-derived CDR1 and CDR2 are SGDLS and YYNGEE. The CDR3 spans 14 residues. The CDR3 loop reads CASSQLSQGTIPFF. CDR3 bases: TGTGCCAGCAGCCAGCTCTCACAGGGCACGATTCCGTTCTTC.

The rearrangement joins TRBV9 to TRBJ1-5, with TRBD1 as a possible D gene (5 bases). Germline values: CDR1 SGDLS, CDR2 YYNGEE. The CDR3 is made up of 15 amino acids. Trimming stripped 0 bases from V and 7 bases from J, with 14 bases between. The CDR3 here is CASSVGGDLRQPQHF. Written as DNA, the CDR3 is TGTGCCAGCAGCGTAGGCGGGGACCTCCGACAGCCCCAGCATTTT.

For the CDR3, the DNA is TGTGCCAGCAGGGGCCGCGGAGGGCCCACTGAAGCTTTCTTT. Translating gives CASRGRGGPTEAFF. The chain uses TRBV2 and TRBJ1-1; D is undetermined. The germline V gene encodes CDR1 SNHLY and CDR2 FYNNEI. The V end lost 6 bases, the J end lost 4 bases, and 15 bases lay between the germline ends. CDR3 length: 14 residues.

The CDR3 DNA follows: TGCGCCAGCAGTGAGCCCGAGGAATCCTACGAGCAGTACTTC. Residues: CASSEPEESYEQYF. This rearrangement joins TRBV10-2 to TRBJ2-7; no clear D gene. Germline values: CDR1 WSHSY, CDR2 SAAADI. The V end lost 2 bases, the J end lost 1 base, and 9 bases lay between the germline ends. The CDR3 length is 14 residues.

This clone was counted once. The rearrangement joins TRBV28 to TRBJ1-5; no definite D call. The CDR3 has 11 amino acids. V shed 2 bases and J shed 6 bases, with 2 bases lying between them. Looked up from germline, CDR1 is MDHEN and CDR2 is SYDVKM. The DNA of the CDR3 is TGTGCCAGCAGTTTACGTCAGCCCCAGCATTTT. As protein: CASSLRQPQHF.

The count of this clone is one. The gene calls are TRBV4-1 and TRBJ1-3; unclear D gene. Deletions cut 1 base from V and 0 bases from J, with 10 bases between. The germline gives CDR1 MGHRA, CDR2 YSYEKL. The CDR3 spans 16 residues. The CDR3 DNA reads TGCGCCAGCAGCCAAGCCGCGGCGGCCTCTGGAAACACCATATATTTT. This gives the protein CASSQAAAASGNTIYF.

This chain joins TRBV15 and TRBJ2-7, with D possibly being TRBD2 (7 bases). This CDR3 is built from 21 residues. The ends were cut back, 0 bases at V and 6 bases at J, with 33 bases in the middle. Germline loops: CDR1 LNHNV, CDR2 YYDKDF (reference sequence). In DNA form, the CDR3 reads TGTGCCACCAGCAGAGATGCAGGGGAGGGAAGGGCAGGGCTAGACCCTCGCGAGCAGTACTTC. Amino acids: CATSRDAGEGRAGLDPREQYF.

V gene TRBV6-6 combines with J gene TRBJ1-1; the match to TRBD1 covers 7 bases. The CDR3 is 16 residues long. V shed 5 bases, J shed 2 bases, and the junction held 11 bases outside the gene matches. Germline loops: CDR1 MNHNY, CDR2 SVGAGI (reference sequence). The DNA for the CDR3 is TGTGCCAGCAGTCAGGACAGGCCCGCATTTAACACTGAAGCTTTCTTT. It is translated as CASSQDRPAFNTEAFF.

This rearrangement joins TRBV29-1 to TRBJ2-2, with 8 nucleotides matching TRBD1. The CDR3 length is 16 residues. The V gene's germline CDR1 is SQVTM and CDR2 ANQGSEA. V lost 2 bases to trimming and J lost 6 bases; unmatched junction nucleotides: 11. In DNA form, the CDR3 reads TGCAGCGTTGAAAGGTTCGGACAGGGAGGCCCCGGGGAGCTGTTTTTT. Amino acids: CSVERFGQGGPGELFF.

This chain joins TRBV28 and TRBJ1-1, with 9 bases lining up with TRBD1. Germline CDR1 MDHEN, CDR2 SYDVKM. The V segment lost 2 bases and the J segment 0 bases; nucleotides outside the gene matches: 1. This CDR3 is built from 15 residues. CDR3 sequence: CASSLRDRVNTEAFF. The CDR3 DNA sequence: TGTGCCAGCAGTTTACGGGACAGGGTGAACACTGAAGCTTTCTTT.

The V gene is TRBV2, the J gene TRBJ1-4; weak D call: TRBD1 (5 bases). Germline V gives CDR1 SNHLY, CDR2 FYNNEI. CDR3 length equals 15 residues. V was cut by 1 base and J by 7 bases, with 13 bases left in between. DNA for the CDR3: TGTGCCAGCAGTGAAGAGGGGAGCGGGGGTGAAAAACTGTTTTTT. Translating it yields CASSEEGSGGEKLFF.

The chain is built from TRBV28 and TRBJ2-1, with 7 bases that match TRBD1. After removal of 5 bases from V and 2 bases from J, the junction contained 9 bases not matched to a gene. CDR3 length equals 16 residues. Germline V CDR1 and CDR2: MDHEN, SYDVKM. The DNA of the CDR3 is TGTGCCAGCAGTAAACCGGGACAGATAACCTACAATGAGCAGTTCTTC. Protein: CASSKPGQITYNEQFF.

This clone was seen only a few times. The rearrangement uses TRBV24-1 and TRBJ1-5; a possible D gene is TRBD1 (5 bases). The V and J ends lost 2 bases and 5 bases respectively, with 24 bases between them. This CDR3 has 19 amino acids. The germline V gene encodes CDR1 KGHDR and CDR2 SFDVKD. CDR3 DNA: TGTGCCACCAGTGATTCAGCCTTACCGGCCTCAGGGATGTATCAGCCCCAGCATTTT. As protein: CATSDSALPASGMYQPQHF.

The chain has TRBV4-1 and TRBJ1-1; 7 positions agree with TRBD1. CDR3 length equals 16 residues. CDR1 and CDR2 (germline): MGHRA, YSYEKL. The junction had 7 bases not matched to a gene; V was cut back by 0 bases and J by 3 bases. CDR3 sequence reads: CASSQDRNRGYTEAFF. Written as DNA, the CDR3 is TGCGCCAGCAGCCAAGATAGGAACAGGGGATACACTGAAGCTTTCTTT.

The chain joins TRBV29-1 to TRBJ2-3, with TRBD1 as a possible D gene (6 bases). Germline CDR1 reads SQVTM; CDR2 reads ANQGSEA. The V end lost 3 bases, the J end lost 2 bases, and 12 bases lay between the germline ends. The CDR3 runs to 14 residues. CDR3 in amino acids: CSVDAGTTTDTQYF. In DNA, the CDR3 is TGCAGCGTTGACGCCGGGACAACCACAGATACGCAGTATTTT.

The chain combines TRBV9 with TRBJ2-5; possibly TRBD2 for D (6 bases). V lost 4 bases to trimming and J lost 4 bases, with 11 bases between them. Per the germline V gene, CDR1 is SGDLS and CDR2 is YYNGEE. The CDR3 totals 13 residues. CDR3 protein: CASSSISGETQYF. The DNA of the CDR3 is TGTGCCAGCAGCTCCATTAGCGGAGAGACCCAGTACTTC.

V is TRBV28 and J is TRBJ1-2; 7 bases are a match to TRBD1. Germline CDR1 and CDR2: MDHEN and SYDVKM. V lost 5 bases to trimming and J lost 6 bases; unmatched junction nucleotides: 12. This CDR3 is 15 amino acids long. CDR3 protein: CASSKRQGSSDGYTF. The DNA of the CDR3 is TGTGCCAGCAGTAAGAGACAGGGTTCCTCAGATGGCTACACCTTC.